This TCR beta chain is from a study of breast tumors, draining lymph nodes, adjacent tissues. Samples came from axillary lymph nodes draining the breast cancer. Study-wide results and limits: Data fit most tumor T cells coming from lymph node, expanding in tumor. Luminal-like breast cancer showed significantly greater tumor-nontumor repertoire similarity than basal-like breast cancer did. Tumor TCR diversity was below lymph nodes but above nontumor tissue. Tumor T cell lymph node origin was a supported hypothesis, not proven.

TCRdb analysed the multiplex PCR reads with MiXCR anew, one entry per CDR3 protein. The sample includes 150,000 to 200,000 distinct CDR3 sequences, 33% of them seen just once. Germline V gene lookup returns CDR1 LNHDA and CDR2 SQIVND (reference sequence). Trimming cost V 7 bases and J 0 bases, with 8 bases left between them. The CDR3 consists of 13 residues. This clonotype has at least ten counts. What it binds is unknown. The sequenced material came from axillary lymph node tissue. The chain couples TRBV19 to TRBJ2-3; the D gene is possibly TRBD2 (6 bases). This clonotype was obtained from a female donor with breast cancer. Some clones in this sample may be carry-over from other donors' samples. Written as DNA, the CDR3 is TGTGCCAGTAAGCGGGTTAGCACAGATACGCAGTATTTT. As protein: CASKRVSTDTQYF.